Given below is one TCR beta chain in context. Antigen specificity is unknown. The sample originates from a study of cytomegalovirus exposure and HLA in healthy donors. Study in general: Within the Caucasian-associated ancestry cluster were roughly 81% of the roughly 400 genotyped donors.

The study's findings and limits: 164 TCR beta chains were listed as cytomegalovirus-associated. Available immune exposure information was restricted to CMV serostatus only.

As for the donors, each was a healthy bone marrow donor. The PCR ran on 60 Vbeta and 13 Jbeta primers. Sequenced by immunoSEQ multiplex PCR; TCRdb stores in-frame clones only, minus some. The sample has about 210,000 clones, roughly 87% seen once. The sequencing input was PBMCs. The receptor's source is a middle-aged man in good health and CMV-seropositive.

This CDR3 reads CASSRPGAGNTIYF. CDR3 coding DNA: TGTGCCAGCTCGCGACCAGGGGCGGGAAACACCATATATTTT. The chain couples TRBV18 to TRBJ1-3; weak D call: TRBD1 (6 bases). Germline V gives CDR1 KGHSH, CDR2 LQKENI. This CDR3 contains 14 residues. The V end lost 6 bases, the J end lost 4 bases, and 13 bases lay between the germline ends. Complete variable domain (other parts from reference TRBV18 and TRBJ1-3): NAGVMQNPRHLVRRRGQEARLRCSPMKGHSHVYWYRQLPEEGLKFMVYLQKENIIDESGMPKERFSAEFPKEGPSILRIQQVVRGDSAAYFCASSRPGAGNTIYFGEGSWLTVV.